The rows below give T cell receptor beta chains drawn from one sample of a study of identical twins. MiXCR was run by TCRdb on the 5' RACE reads, yielding one entry per CDR3 protein. Counted here are about 690,000 distinct CDR3 sequences, less than 7% occurring once; the ten biggest clones make up around 2%. Sequencing was performed on naive T cells sorted from blood. These receptors were taken from a young man in good health. Each CDR3 is given with its conserved first and last residue. A D gene is named only where the DNA matches it firmly. Clone size, where shown, is once, few, many, or a class for clones that have expanded.

TRBV10-2	TRBD1	TRBJ2-3	few	TGCGCCAGCAGGGGCAGGGGGCGCCCAGATACGCAGTATTTT	CASRGRGRPDTQYF
TRBV7-8	-	TRBJ1-1	many	TGTGCCAGCAGCTCGTGGAACAGGGATACCACTGAAGCTTTCTTT	CASSSWNRDTTEAFF
TRBV20-1	TRBD1	TRBJ2-1	many	TGCAGTGCTAAGGACAGGGTCCCCCATGAGCAGTTCTTC	CSAKDRVPHEQFF
TRBV12-3/TRBV12-4	-	TRBJ1-1	-	TGTGCCAGCAGTTTAGCCGGGAGTGGCGCTGAAGCTTTCTTT	CASSLAGSGAEAFF
TRBV12-3/TRBV12-4	-	TRBJ2-7	many	TGTGCCAGCAGTTCTCAGGGGATCTACGAGCAGTACTTC	CASSSQGIYEQYF
TRBV27	TRBD1	TRBJ2-7	-	TGTGCCAGCAGTTCTTTCGACCCCGGGACAGGGGCCGCCTACGAGCAGTACTTC	CASSSFDPGTGAAYEQYF
TRBV5-1	-	TRBJ2-5	many	TGCGCCAGCAGCCAACCCGGGTCGTACCAAGAGACCCAGTACTTC	CASSQPGSYQETQYF
TRBV27	TRBD2	TRBJ2-6	-	TGTGCCAGCAGAACGGGACTAGCGGGACTCTCTGGGGCCAACGTCCTGACTTTC	CASRTGLAGLSGANVLTF
TRBV11-2	-	TRBJ2-3	-	TGTGCCAGCAGCTTAGATTTGATTGCAGATACGCAGTATTTT	CASSLDLIADTQYF
TRBV24-1	TRBD2	TRBJ2-2	many	TGTGCCACCAGTGATTTTGGGACTAGCGGGGAGAGGTTTACCACCGGGGAGCTGTTTTTT	CATSDFGTSGERFTTGELFF
TRBV7-9	-	TRBJ2-1	few	TGTGCCCACCCGGGGGAGTACAATGAGCAGTTCTTC	CAHPGEYNEQFF
TRBV5-1	TRBD1	TRBJ2-3	-	TGCGCCAGCAGCCCCACAGGGGAGAGGCGGGATACGCAGTATTTT	CASSPTGERRDTQYF
TRBV20-1	TRBD2	TRBJ2-3	few	TGCAGTGCTAGAGATTCGCCTAGCGGAAATGGAGATACGCAGTATTTT	CSARDSPSGNGDTQYF
TRBV6-2/TRBV6-3	-	TRBJ1-1	many	TGTGCCAGCAGACCAGGGTTCATGAACACTGAAGCTTTCTTT	CASRPGFMNTEAFF
TRBV5-1	-	TRBJ2-1	many	TGCGCCAGCAGCTTTCAAGGGCCCCCCTACAATGAGCAGTTCTTC	CASSFQGPPYNEQFF
TRBV28	TRBD2	TRBJ2-3	few	TGTGCCAGCAGTTTCCTTAGCGGGAGGGCGGCAGATACGCAGTATTTT	CASSFLSGRAADTQYF
TRBV20-1	-	TRBJ2-5	-	TGCAGTGCGAGAAAGGCTCCTGCAGAGACCCAGTACTTC	CSARKAPAETQYF
TRBV20-1	TRBD2	TRBJ2-1	many	TGCAGTGCTAGTCCGGGACTAGCGGGAGTAAATGAGCAGTTCTTC	CSASPGLAGVNEQFF
TRBV6-5	-	TRBJ2-2	few	TGTGCCAGCAGGGTGACCTCCGGGGAGCTGTTTTTT	CASRVTSGELFF
TRBV20-1	TRBD1	TRBJ1-6	few	TGCAGTGCTCCCGACAGGGAAGGGAACAATTCACCCCTCCACTTT	CSAPDREGNNSPLHF
TRBV5-1	-	TRBJ2-5	many	TGCGCCAGCAGTCCAGGGAGAATGGGAGAGACCCAGTACTTC	CASSPGRMGETQYF
TRBV7-3	TRBD2	TRBJ2-3	few	TGTGCCAGCAGCTTAGACAGGACTAGCGGCGCAGATACGCAGTATTTT	CASSLDRTSGADTQYF
TRBV20-1	-	TRBJ2-1	many	TGCAGTGCTAGAAAGACACCCCATGAGCAGTTCTTC	CSARKTPHEQFF
TRBV12-3/TRBV12-4	TRBD1	TRBJ1-5	many	TGTGCCAGCAGTTCGACAGGGATGAGCAATCAGCCCCAGCATTTT	CASSSTGMSNQPQHF
TRBV12-3/TRBV12-4	-	TRBJ1-1	many	TGTGCCAGCAACTTACAGACCATGAACACTGAAGCTTTCTTT	CASNLQTMNTEAFF
TRBV28	-	TRBJ1-1	-	TGTGCCAGCAGTTCGACGGGGGCGGCCCTGGGGTACTCTGAAGCTTTCTTT	CASSSTGAALGYSEAFF
TRBV5-1	-	TRBJ1-2	many	TGCGCCAGCAGCTCCAGACCCCGAGGAACCTATGGCTACACCTTC	CASSSRPRGTYGYTF
TRBV6-1	TRBD2	TRBJ2-7	-	TGTGCCAGCAGTGATGGACTAGCGGGAGCGAAAATAGTAACCTACGAGCAGTACTTC	CASSDGLAGAKIVTYEQYF
TRBV7-8	-	TRBJ1-5	many	TGTGCCAGCACCAGAAACAGGACCGGGAATCAGCCCCAGCATTTT	CASTRNRTGNQPQHF
TRBV20-1	-	TRBJ2-2	many	TGCAGTGCTAGGACTGTGGCAGGACCCACCGGGGAGCTGTTTTTT	CSARTVAGPTGELFF
TRBV12-3/TRBV12-4	-	TRBJ2-7	-	TGTGCCAGCAGCCCTCAGATCTACGAGCAGTACTTC	CASSPQIYEQYF
TRBV15	-	TRBJ2-1	many	TGTGCCACCAGCAGAGATTGGGGGAACTCCTACAATGAGCAGTTCTTC	CATSRDWGNSYNEQFF
TRBV29-1	TRBD1	TRBJ1-1	many	TGCAGCGTTTACGGGTCGGTTCGGGACAGGGTGGCGAACACTGAAGCTTTCTTT	CSVYGSVRDRVANTEAFF
TRBV10-3	TRBD2	TRBJ2-7	few	TGTGCCATCAGTGACCCGGGACTAGCGGACCAATCCTACGAGCAGTACTTC	CAISDPGLADQSYEQYF